This is a list of T cell receptor beta chains from one sample in a study of T cell responses to AZD1222 COVID-19 vaccine. The data were produced by immunoSEQ multiplex PCR, yet TCRdb's version contains in-frame clones alone and is incomplete. The sample lists 45,000 to 55,000 clones, more than 60% occurring once. The specimen was peripheral blood, collected on day 0 of MenACWY control vaccination. Receptors were obtained from an adult in good health. The CDR3 runs from the conserved cysteine through the conserved F or W. Fields, in order: V gene, clone size, J gene, D gene, CDR3 DNA, CDR3 protein. A D gene is named only where the DNA matches it firmly. Size is stated for part of the rows, as once, few or many counts, or as a class when the clone is expanded.

>TRBV6-5|.|TRBJ1-5|.
TGTGCCAGCAGTTTGGCGAGTAGCAATCAGCCCCAGCATTTT
CASSLASSNQPQHF
>TRBV2|.|TRBJ1-6|.
TGTGCCAGCAGAGCTCAGGAAAATTCACCCCTCCACTTT
CASRAQENSPLHF
>TRBV12-3/TRBV12-4|.|TRBJ1-2|.
TGTGCCAGCAGCCCCGCTGCGACCTATGGCTACACCTTC
CASSPAATYGYTF
>TRBV5-1|.|TRBJ2-7|TRBD2
TGCGCCAGCAGCTTTAGCGGGAGCTCCTACGAGCAGTACTTC
CASSFSGSSYEQYF
>TRBV19|.|TRBJ1-6|.
TGTGCCAGTGGATATTTCGGAGCCCTCCACTTT
CASGYFGALHF
>TRBV9|.|TRBJ1-2|.
TGTGCCAGCAGTCTACGGGGGGACTATGGCTACACCTTC
CASSLRGDYGYTF
>TRBV19|.|TRBJ2-7|TRBD2
TGTGCCAGTAGTGCCCGACTAGCGGGAGGGCGGTACGAGCAGTACTTC
CASSARLAGGRYEQYF
>TRBV28|once|TRBJ1-4|.
TGTGCCAGCAGTCTAATGGCCCCAAAACTGTTTTTT
CASSLMAPKLFF
>TRBV28|.|TRBJ2-7|TRBD2
TGTGCCAGCAGTTTGGTACCCCGAAAGAAGCGGGAGAGGTACGAGCAGTACTTC
CASSLVPRKKRERYEQYF
>TRBV29-1|.|TRBJ1-3|.
TGCAGCGTTGGAATCACCGGTCCTGGAAACACCATATATTTT
CSVGITGPGNTIYF
>TRBV6-5|.|TRBJ1-5|.
TGTGCCAGCAGTTCTTATTTCGGACAGCCCCAGCATTTT
CASSSYFGQPQHF
>TRBV6-5|.|TRBJ1-1|.
TGTGCCAGCAGTTACTCGAATCGGGCCTTCTTT
CASSYSNRAFF
>TRBV19|once|TRBJ2-1|.
TGTGCCAGTAGTGAACAGTCACCCTCCTACAATGAGCAGTTCTTC
CASSEQSPSYNEQFF
>TRBV19|.|TRBJ2-1|.
TGTGCCAGTAGTATCGAAGGGTCGGTATACAATGAGCAGTTCTTC
CASSIEGSVYNEQFF
>TRBV5-1|.|TRBJ2-5|.
TGCGCCAGCAGCTTGTATCAAGCACCCCAAGAGACCCAGTACTTC
CASSLYQAPQETQYF
>TRBV7-8|.|TRBJ1-5|TRBD1
TGTGCCAGCAGCGACGCAGGGGGATTTGGCAATCAGCCCCAGCATTTT
CASSDAGGFGNQPQHF
>TRBV4-1|.|TRBJ2-3|.
TGCGCCAGCAGGCGAGCGGCGGGGCCCACAGATACGCAGTATTTT
CASRRAAGPTDTQYF
>TRBV5-6|.|TRBJ2-2|TRBD2
TGTGCCAGCAGCTTGGCTAGCGGGAGGGCCTATACCGGGGAGCTGTTTTTT
CASSLASGRAYTGELFF
>TRBV11-2|.|TRBJ2-3|.
TGTGCCAGCAGCTTAGACGCGCGAGGGGGAGGCACAGATACGCAGTATTTT
CASSLDARGGGTDTQYF
>TRBV2|.|TRBJ1-5|.
TGTGCCAGCAGTGATCTGGGGATAAGCAATCAGCCCCAGCATTTT
CASSDLGISNQPQHF
>TRBV2|.|TRBJ2-5|.
TGTGCCAGCAGTACCCAAGAGACCCAGTACTTC
CASSTQETQYF
>TRBV19|.|TRBJ1-5|TRBD1
TGTGCCAGTAGTATTAGACAGGGAGGCAATCAGCCCCAGCATTTT
CASSIRQGGNQPQHF
>TRBV2|medium-sized|TRBJ1-2|.
TGTGCCAGCACCTCCAGCAACCCTAACTATGGCTACACCTTC
CASTSSNPNYGYTF
>TRBV21-1|.|TRBJ2-6|.
TGTGCCAGCTTATGTCACACGCGGGCCAACGTCCTGACTTTC
CASLCHTRANVLTF
>TRBV19|.|TRBJ2-5|.
TGTGCCAGTAGTGCTACCGGGGTCCAAGAGACCCAGTACTTC
CASSATGVQETQYF
>TRBV2|.|TRBJ2-3|.
TGTGCCAGCCTCCTGGACTTCCCTCCTGATACGCAGTATTTT
CASLLDFPPDTQYF
>TRBV18|.|TRBJ1-1|TRBD1
TGTGCCAGCTCACCCTCGACAGGGAACGCTTTCTTT
CASSPSTGNAFF
>TRBV30|.|TRBJ1-2|.
TGTGCCTGGAGATCCGGAGCTGGCTACACCTTC
CAWRSGAGYTF
>TRBV6-5|few|TRBJ1-4|TRBD1
TGTGCCAGCACCCGGACGGGGACAGGGGAGGAAAAACTGTTTTTT
CASTRTGTGEEKLFF
>TRBV27|.|TRBJ2-1|TRBD2
TGTGCCAGCACCCCTGCCGCTAGCGGGAGTACCAATGAGCAGTTCTTC
CASTPAASGSTNEQFF
>TRBV29-1|.|TRBJ2-3|.
TGCAGCGTCACGGAGGGTACGCAGTATTTT
CSVTEGTQYF
>TRBV28|few|TRBJ1-5|.
TGTGCCAGCAGTCCTGGGAGAATCGGGACGGGTTATCAGCCCCAGCATTTT
CASSPGRIGTGYQPQHF
>TRBV19|.|TRBJ2-3|TRBD2
TGTGCCAGTAGTATAGAGGGGGGGATTAGCGGGGCCACAGATACGCAGTATTTT
CASSIEGGISGATDTQYF
>TRBV29-1|.|TRBJ1-2|.
TGCAGCGTTGAACATCAGGGTGGCGGATATGGCTACACCTTC
CSVEHQGGGYGYTF
>TRBV19|.|TRBJ2-7|.
TGTGCCAGTAGTACCCCTGGGCGGGGCTCCTACGAGCAGTACTTC
CASSTPGRGSYEQYF
>TRBV25-1|.|TRBJ2-1|TRBD2
TGTGCCAGCAGCGCGGGACTAGCGGCGTACAATGAGCAGTTCTTC
CASSAGLAAYNEQFF